Presented here are 19 T cell receptor beta chains from one specimen sequenced in a study of cytomegalovirus exposure and HLA in healthy donors. Primers included in the PCR were 60 Vbeta and 13 Jbeta primers. This table comes from immunoSEQ multiplex PCR, and its TCRdb copy is limited to in-frame clones, with some not included. The repertoire holds about 150,000 clones, with more than 75% as singletons. The sequencing sample was made of PBMCs. The receptors originated from a human donor in good health.

The rearrangement links TRBV28 to TRBJ1-3; D is undetermined. The CDR3 has 14 residues. The germline gives CDR1 MDHEN, CDR2 SYDVKM. The V and J ends lost 7 bases and 8 bases respectively, with 18 bases between them. Written as DNA, the CDR3 is TGTGCCAGCACCCCCCCGGGGTTAAGGGACACCATATATTTT. As protein: CASTPPGLRDTIYF.

V and J are TRBV19 and TRBJ2-7; D is ambiguous. Germline CDR1 LNHDA, CDR2 SQIVND (reference sequence). The CDR3 sequence is 15 residues long. V was clipped by 5 bases and J by 3 bases, with 17 bases between them. CDR3 nucleotide sequence: TGTGCCAGTAGTCCTAATGCGGCCCTCTACTACGAGCAGTACTTC. Protein sequence: CASSPNAALYYEQYF.

The chain links TRBV9 to TRBJ1-1; 8 bases agree with TRBD1. Germline lookup yields CDR1 SGDLS and CDR2 YYNGEE. The CDR3 runs 14 residues. The V gene end was trimmed by 4 bases and the J gene end by 6 bases; junction bases not matched to a gene: 8. The CDR3 protein is CASSPRQGPAEAFF. CDR3 coding DNA: TGTGCCAGCAGCCCAAGACAGGGGCCAGCTGAAGCTTTCTTT.

The CDR3 coding sequence is TGTGCCAGCAGTAAACCCTATCTGTGGTCAGATACGCAGTATTTT. This encodes CASSKPYLWSDTQYF. The chain employs TRBV28 and TRBJ2-3; D call uncertain. The CDR3 sequence is 15 residues long. The germline V and J ends were trimmed by 5 bases and 4 bases, with 16 bases remaining between them. The germline gives CDR1 MDHEN, CDR2 SYDVKM.

This chain connects TRBV5-1 to TRBJ2-1, with a weak D call TRBD2 (6 bases). The CDR3 totals 13 residues. Germline V lookup: CDR1 SGHRS, CDR2 YFSETQ. Trimming removed 1 base from V and 9 bases from J, with 11 bases in between. The CDR3 DNA sequence: TGCGCCAGCAGCTTGAAGTCGGGAGTTGAGCAGTTCTTC. It yields the protein CASSLKSGVEQFF.

This clone was picked up a small number of times. This chain uses TRBV5-1 with TRBJ1-2, with 7 bases matching TRBD1. Germline V gene data show CDR1 as SGHRS and CDR2 as YFSETQ. The CDR3 length is 15 residues. J lost 3 bases, V lost 4 bases, and 9 bases had no gene match. The CDR3 DNA reads as TGCGCCAGCAGCCTCCCCGGGACAGAGGACTATGGCTACACCTTC. Translating it yields CASSLPGTEDYGYTF. Complete variable domain (other parts from reference TRBV5-1 and TRBJ1-2): KAGVTQTPRYLIKTRGQQVTLSCSPISGHRSVSWYQQTPGQGLQFLFEYFSETQRNKGNFPGRFSGRQFSNSRSEMNVSTLELGDSALYLCASSLPGTEDYGYTFGSGTRLTVV.

V gene TRBV27 combines with J gene TRBJ1-5, with TRBD1 matching 11 bases. In germline, CDR1 is MNHEY, CDR2 SMNVEV (reference sequence). The V and J ends lost 6 bases and 6 bases, in that order; junction bases with no gene match: 7. The CDR3 sequence is 15 residues long. CDR3 nucleotides: TGTGCCAGCAGGCCCCGGGACAGGGGGTTTCAGCCCCAGCATTTT. It is translated as CASRPRDRGFQPQHF.

Only one count was recorded for this clone. CDR3 in DNA: TGTGCTAGTGGACGGGGAAGACAGGGTTTCTCCTACGAGCAGTACTTC. Translation: CASGRGRQGFSYEQYF. The rearrangement links TRBV12-5 to TRBJ2-7; 7 bases align to TRBD1. The V segment lost 6 bases and the J segment 0 bases; nucleotides outside the gene matches: 11. The CDR3 is 16 residues long. Germline values: CDR1 LGHNT, CDR2 FRNRAP.

The chain couples TRBV4-1 to TRBJ2-7; D is possibly TRBD1 (6 bases). There are 14 residues in the CDR3. V was cut by 1 base and J by 4 bases, with 11 bases left in between. CDR1 is MGHRA and CDR2 is YSYEKL in the germline V gene. The CDR3 coding sequence is TGCGCCAGCAGCCAAGGCAAACAGGGATACGAGCAGTACTTC. Amino acid sequence: CASSQGKQGYEQYF.

The chain carries TRBV27 and TRBJ1-5, with 11 bases aligning to TRBD1. The germline V gene has CDR1 MNHEY and CDR2 SMNVEV (reference sequence). The CDR3 has 19 residues. J lost 0 bases, V lost 2 bases, and 9 bases had no gene match. The CDR3 bases are TGTGCCAGCAGTTTAGCCCCGGGACAGGGGGGTCATAGCAATCAGCCCCAGCATTTT. It yields the protein CASSLAPGQGGHSNQPQHF.

The chain combines TRBV7-8 with TRBJ2-7; possible D gene TRBD1, 5 bases. Germline-derived CDR1 and CDR2 are SGHVS and FQNEAQ. This CDR3 has 14 amino acids. The V and J ends lost 2 bases and 6 bases respectively, with 14 bases between them. The CDR3: CASSLFSGIGEQYF. As DNA, the CDR3 is TGTGCCAGCAGCTTATTTTCAGGGATCGGCGAGCAGTACTTC. Full variable domain (remainder filled in from reference TRBV7-8 and TRBJ2-7): GAGVSQSPRYKVAKRGQDVALRCDPISGHVSLFWYQQALGQGPEFLTYFQNEAQLDKSGLPSDRFFAERPEGSVSTLKIQRTQQEDSAVYLCASSLFSGIGEQYFGPGTRLTVT.

The chain uses TRBV7-2 and TRBJ2-7; 10 positions match TRBD2. The junction had 3 bases not matched to a gene; V was cut back by 2 bases and J by 2 bases. Germline CDR1 reads SGHTA; CDR2 reads FQGNSA. There are 15 residues in the CDR3. The CDR3 sequence is CASSLLLAGAYEQYF. The CDR3 DNA reads as TGTGCCAGCAGCTTACTGCTAGCGGGAGCCTACGAGCAGTACTTC.

The chain combines TRBV27 with TRBJ1-2, with D maybe TRBD1 (5 bases). The CDR3 runs to 16 residues. Germline assignment: CDR1 MNHEY and CDR2 SMNVEV (reference sequence). V shed 6 bases and J shed 6 bases, with 23 bases lying between them. CDR3 protein: CASSPMIRASLDGYTF. The CDR3 bases are TGTGCCAGCAGCCCCATGATCAGGGCAAGTCTAGATGGCTACACCTTC.

The V gene is TRBV27, the J gene TRBJ2-7; 7 bases align to TRBD1. This CDR3 spans 15 amino acids. Germline V gene data show CDR1 as MNHEY and CDR2 as SMNVEV (reference sequence). The V gene end was trimmed by 4 bases and the J gene end by 0 bases; junction bases not matched to a gene: 6. DNA of the CDR3: TGTGCCAGCAGTTCTATTACAGGGGCCTCCTACGAGCAGTACTTC. Its protein is CASSSITGASYEQYF.

This clone has a handful of counts. The chain has TRBV7-6 and TRBJ2-5, with 10 bases identical to TRBD2. With V trimmed by 6 bases and J by 5 bases, 9 bases remained unmatched. CDR3 length: 15 amino acids. Germline V gene data show CDR1 as SGHVS and CDR2 as FNYEAQ. The CDR3 reads CASSSGTGLAETQYF. The CDR3 DNA reads TGTGCCAGCAGTTCGGGCACGGGACTAGCGGAGACCCAGTACTTC.

The chain is built from TRBV29-1 and TRBJ1-2; 9 bases map to TRBD1. Germline lookup yields CDR1 SQVTM and CDR2 ANQGSEA. The V segment lost 7 bases and the J segment 6 bases; nucleotides outside the gene matches: 12. The CDR3 covers 14 residues. CDR3 sequence (DNA): TGCAGCGCTGATTTAGCTGGGACAGGGAATGGCTACACCTTC. This codes for CSADLAGTGNGYTF.

The chain combines TRBV29-1 with TRBJ2-3, with D possibly being TRBD2 (7 bases). The CDR3 consists of 15 residues. V gave up 8 bases and J gave up 4 bases, with 22 bases separating them. CDR1 SQVTM and CDR2 ANQGSEA come from the germline V gene. The CDR3 bases are TGCAGCACAAGGGGGAGGGCAGGGGACGCAGATACGCAGTATTTT. Protein: CSTRGRAGDADTQYF.

The rearrangement joins TRBV5-1 to TRBJ2-4; no reliable D call. Germline CDR1 and CDR2: SGHRS and YFSETQ. This CDR3 spans 17 amino acids. Trimming left V 0 bases short and J 1 base short, with 14 bases between. CDR3 residues: CASSLAIGDRAKNIQYF. In DNA, the CDR3 is TGCGCCAGCAGCTTGGCCATAGGAGATAGGGCCAAAAACATTCAGTACTTC.

V usage is TRBV6-1 and J usage is TRBJ2-1, with D maybe TRBD2 (5 bases). V lost 8 bases and J 5 bases, leaving 16 bases between the germline ends. The CDR3 extends over 14 amino acids. The V gene's germline CDR1 is MNHNS and CDR2 SASEGT. The CDR3 region is CASGPGIIHNEQFF. The CDR3 region has the DNA TGTGCCAGCGGCCCCGGGATAATACACAATGAGCAGTTCTTC.